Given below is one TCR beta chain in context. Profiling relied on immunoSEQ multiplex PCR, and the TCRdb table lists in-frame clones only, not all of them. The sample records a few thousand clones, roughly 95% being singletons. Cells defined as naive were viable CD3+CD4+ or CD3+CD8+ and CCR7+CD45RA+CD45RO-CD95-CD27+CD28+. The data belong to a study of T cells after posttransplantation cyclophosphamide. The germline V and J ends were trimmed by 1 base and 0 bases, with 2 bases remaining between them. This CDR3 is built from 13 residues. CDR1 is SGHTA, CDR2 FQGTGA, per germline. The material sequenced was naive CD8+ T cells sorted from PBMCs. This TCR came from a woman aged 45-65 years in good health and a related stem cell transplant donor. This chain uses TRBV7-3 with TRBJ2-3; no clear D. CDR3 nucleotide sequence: TGTGCCAGCAGCTTAATAAGCACAGATACGCAGTATTTT. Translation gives CASSLISTDTQYF.